The 29 T cell receptor beta chains in this list originate from one sample, sequenced in a study of control samples from healthy donors and cancer patients. Assay: immunoSEQ multiplex PCR; the TCRdb copy retains only in-frame clones and omits some. The profile covers under 65,000 clones, with approximately 83% appearing a single time and about 2.6% taken by the ten largest. Sequencing used PBMCs. These receptors were collected from a woman aged 45-65 years with lung cancer.

V gene TRBV6-5 combines with J gene TRBJ2-5; no firm D call. CDR1 MNHEY and CDR2 SVGAGI come from the germline V gene. The V and J ends lost 0 bases and 5 bases respectively, with 10 bases between them. The CDR3 covers 14 residues. The DNA for the CDR3 is TGTGCCAGCAGTTACTCGAACCTTGGGGAGACCCAGTACTTC. Protein sequence: CASSYSNLGETQYF.

About this clone: Other DNA sequences in this sample translate to the same CDR3. The chain uses TRBV12-3 or TRBV12-4 and TRBJ2-2; D remains ambiguous. The CDR3 loop spans 11 amino acids. V lost 4 bases and J lost 3, with 0 bases in between. The CDR3 region has the DNA TGTGCCAGCAGTTACACCGGGGAGCTGTTTTTT. Translation gives CASSYTGELFF.

This clone was recorded a few times. V usage is TRBV9 and J usage is TRBJ2-3; possibly TRBD1 or TRBD2 for D (5 bases each). In germline, CDR1 is SGDLS, CDR2 YYNGEE. The CDR3 has 16 residues. V shed 5 bases and J shed 2 bases, with 18 bases lying between them. CDR3: CASSARERGDTDTQYF. DNA for the CDR3: TGTGCCAGCAGTGCCCGCGAGAGGGGCGACACAGATACGCAGTATTTT.

This clone turned up a few times. The V gene is TRBV5-6, the J gene TRBJ1-3, with 7 bases that match TRBD1. In germline, CDR1 is SGHDT, CDR2 YYEEEE. V shed 3 bases, J shed 1 base, and the junction held 10 bases outside the gene matches. The CDR3 covers 17 residues. CDR3 loop: CASSSQTDRASGNTIYF. CDR3 nucleotides: TGTGCCAGCAGCTCACAAACAGACAGGGCTTCTGGAAACACCATATATTTT.

The chain carries TRBV19 and TRBJ1-3; D call uncertain. Germline CDR1 LNHDA, CDR2 SQIVND (reference sequence). Trimming removed 7 bases from V and 0 bases from J, with 10 bases in between. The CDR3 is 14 residues long. The CDR3 DNA reads TGTGCCAGTACCTCCCCGAGCTCTGGAAACACCATATATTTT. Translated, it gives CASTSPSSGNTIYF.

The J gene is TRBJ2-1, the V gene TRBV5-1, with D perhaps assigned TRBD1 or TRBD2 (7 bases each). The CDR3 has 15 residues. CDR1 SGHRS and CDR2 YFSETQ come from the germline V gene. Trimming pared 4 bases from V and 6 bases from J, leaving 17 bases between. CDR3 DNA: TGCGCCAGCAGCCCAGGGGGGGCTAACGGCAATGAGCAGTTCTTC. It encodes CASSPGGANGNEQFF.

V usage is TRBV28 and J usage is TRBJ1-1, with a weak D call TRBD1 (5 bases). The germline CDR1 and CDR2 sequences are MDHEN and SYDVKM. V gave up 0 bases and J gave up 11 bases, with 16 bases separating them. The CDR3 spans 14 residues. In DNA form, the CDR3 reads TGTGCCAGCAGTTTATGGTCTGACAGTCCCGTGGCTTTCTTT. This sequence encodes CASSLWSDSPVAFF.

The rearrangement uses TRBV5-1 and TRBJ1-3, with 7 bases that match TRBD1. The junction had 10 bases not matched to a gene; V was cut back by 4 bases and J by 3 bases. This CDR3 spans 16 amino acids. The germline gives CDR1 SGHRS, CDR2 YFSETQ. CDR3 region: CASSRRQGVYGNTIYF. For the CDR3, the DNA is TGCGCCAGCAGCCGCCGGCAGGGGGTTTATGGAAACACCATATATTTT. Based on the CDR3 plus reference TRBV5-1 and TRBJ1-3, the full variable domain is KAGVTQTPRYLIKTRGQQVTLSCSPISGHRSVSWYQQTPGQGLQFLFEYFSETQRNKGNFPGRFSGRQFSNSRSEMNVSTLELGDSALYLCASSRRQGVYGNTIYFGEGSWLTVV.

This clone was found a few times. The chain recombines TRBV7-2 with TRBJ2-1; 15 nucleotides line up with TRBD2. V gave up 5 bases and J gave up 7 bases; unmatched junction bases: 6. This CDR3 contains 16 residues. Germline CDR1 is SGHTA and CDR2 is FQGNSA. The CDR3 region is CASSPRTSGGANEQFF. The CDR3 coding sequence is TGTGCCAGCAGCCCCCGGACTAGCGGGGGGGCGAATGAGCAGTTCTTC.

About this clone itself: The junction and the germline gene differ at one end; a read error may be behind it. Other DNA sequences in this sample translate to the same CDR3. J is TRBJ1-1 and V is TRBV27; 7 bases are shared with TRBD1. The CDR3 is made up of 13 amino acids. The V gene's germline CDR1 is MNHEY and CDR2 SMNVEV (reference sequence). For the CDR3, the DNA is TGTGCCAGCAGCGGAGGGGGCCTCACTGAGGCTTTCTTT. Translation gives CASSGGGLTEAFF.

V usage is TRBV7-8 and J usage is TRBJ2-7; 7 nucleotides match TRBD1. J was trimmed by 3 bases and V by 1 base; bases with no gene match: 3. This CDR3 spans 14 amino acids. CDR1 is SGHVS and CDR2 is FQNEAQ in the germline V gene. CDR3 sequence (DNA): TGTGCCAGCAGCTTAGGGGGGACAGACTACGAGCAGTACTTC. Amino acids: CASSLGGTDYEQYF.

The chain carries TRBV27 and TRBJ1-2; D is possibly TRBD1 (6 bases). CDR1 is MNHEY and CDR2 is SMNVEV in the germline V gene (reference sequence). Trimming cost V 7 bases and J 6 bases, with 21 bases left between them. This CDR3 has 15 amino acids. CDR3 sequence (DNA): TGTGCCAGCACTTCGGTCTCACAGGGTTCGGATGGCTACACCTTC. As protein: CASTSVSQGSDGYTF.

The chain joins TRBV28 to TRBJ1-6; the match to TRBD1 covers 7 bases. Germline V gives CDR1 MDHEN, CDR2 SYDVKM. The CDR3 totals 15 residues. The V and J ends lost 1 base and 11 bases, in that order; junction bases with no gene match: 8. CDR3 coding DNA: TGTGCCAGCAGTTTATCAGGGAGGGGGCACCCACCCCTCCACTTT. Translating it yields CASSLSGRGHPPLHF.

This clone was counted once. The chain uses TRBV6-5 and TRBJ1-6; D uncertain. This CDR3 region has 12 residues. The V and J ends lost 6 bases and 10 bases respectively, with 10 bases between them. Germline CDR1 is MNHEY and CDR2 is SVGAGI. In DNA form, the CDR3 reads TGTGCCAGCAGGCCCGGGTTATCACCCCTCCACTTT. It codes for CASRPGLSPLHF.

This chain joins TRBV14 and TRBJ1-1; 9 bases align to TRBD1. From germline, CDR1 is SGHDN and CDR2 FVKESK. The CDR3 is 15 amino acids. V shed 2 bases, J shed 3 bases, and the junction held 4 bases outside the gene matches. The CDR3 here is CASSQPGTGYTEAFF. As DNA, the CDR3 is TGTGCCAGCAGCCAACCCGGGACAGGGTACACTGAAGCTTTCTTT.

The V and J genes are TRBV6-5 and TRBJ1-2; a possible D gene is TRBD1 (5 bases). With 6 bases removed from V and 6 bases from J, the gap between germline ends came to 14 bases. The germline V gene has CDR1 MNHEY and CDR2 SVGAGI. This CDR3 has 13 residues. The chain's CDR3 is CASSPVTGHGYTF. The CDR3 coding sequence is TGTGCCAGCAGCCCCGTCACGGGGCATGGCTACACCTTC.

This clone was picked up one time. This sequence joins TRBV5-5 and TRBJ1-3; a weak D match, TRBD1 (5 bases). Trimming left V 3 bases short and J 4 bases short, with 11 bases between. Germline V gene sequence: CDR1 SGHKS, CDR2 YYEKEE (reference sequence). The CDR3 runs 14 residues. CDR3 residues: CASSSGTGGNTIYF. DNA for the CDR3: TGTGCCAGCAGCTCCGGGACGGGGGGAAACACCATATATTTT.

The chain combines TRBV7-2 with TRBJ1-5; no firm D call. This CDR3 contains 18 residues. Per the germline V gene, CDR1 is SGHTA and CDR2 is FQGNSA. Trimming cost V 3 bases and J 2 bases, with 20 bases left between them. The CDR3 DNA follows: TGTGCCAGCAGCTTGATGGCTCACAGTAACCTTCGCAATCAGCCCCAGCATTTT. Translated: CASSLMAHSNLRNQPQHF.

The sample holds a few counts of this clone. The chain has TRBV11-1 and TRBJ2-7, with D perhaps given as TRBD1 or TRBD2 (5 bases each). Germline loops: CDR1 SGHAT, CDR2 FQDESV (reference sequence). This CDR3 region has 14 residues. Trimming cost V 2 bases and J 7 bases, with 15 bases left between them. The CDR3 DNA reads TGTGCCAGCAGCTTAACCGCTTTCGAGGGGGAGCAGTACTTC. As protein: CASSLTAFEGEQYF. Drawing the rest from reference TRBV11-1 and TRBJ2-7, the complete variable domain is EAEVAQSPRYKITEKSQAVAFWCDPISGHATLYWYRQILGQGPELLVQFQDESVVDDSQLPKDRFSAERLKGVDSTLKIQPAELGDSAMYLCASSLTAFEGEQYFGPGTRLTVT.

The chain joins TRBV5-8 to TRBJ2-5; tentative D call: TRBD2 (6 bases). The CDR3 is 15 residues long. Deletions cut 4 bases from V and 1 base from J, with 14 bases between. Germline CDR1 reads SGHTS; CDR2 reads YDEGEE. The DNA of the CDR3 is TGTGCCAGCAGCCCCGCGGGGCGTATCCAAGAGACCCAGTACTTC. This translates into CASSPAGRIQETQYF.

The chain couples TRBV27 to TRBJ1-1; no clear D gene. V shed 5 bases and J shed 2 bases, with 15 bases lying between them. CDR3 length: 15 amino acids. Per the germline V gene, CDR1 is MNHEY and CDR2 is SMNVEV (reference sequence). CDR3 sequence reads: CASSLTPRANTEAFF. CDR3 in DNA: TGTGCCAGCAGTCTTACCCCCCGGGCAAACACTGAAGCTTTCTTT.

Written as DNA, the CDR3 is TGTGCCAGCAGTCCGAACTTTAATTCACCCCTCCACTTT. Translation: CASSPNFNSPLHF. The V and J genes are TRBV6-5 and TRBJ1-6; no clear D. This CDR3 is built from 13 residues. The V and J ends lost 5 bases and 6 bases respectively, with 8 bases between them. Germline-derived CDR1 and CDR2 are MNHEY and SVGAGI.

The V gene is TRBV10-3, the J gene TRBJ2-5; 11 positions agree with TRBD2. Germline lookup yields CDR1 ENHRY and CDR2 SYGVKD. V was pared by 5 bases and J by 1 base, with 3 bases of the junction left unmatched. This CDR3 contains 15 residues. CDR3 region: CAISYSGGAQETQYF. CDR3 DNA sequence: TGTGCCATCAGTTATAGCGGGGGGGCCCAAGAGACCCAGTACTTC.

The chain couples TRBV6-5 to TRBJ1-2; 10 bases are shared with TRBD1. Germline values: CDR1 MNHEY, CDR2 SVGAGI. The CDR3 spans 14 residues. The ends lost 5 bases at V and 6 bases at J; junction bases unmatched: 6. CDR3 loop: CASSHGQGVNGYTF. The CDR3 bases are TGTGCCAGCAGTCACGGACAGGGGGTTAATGGCTACACCTTC.

This CDR3 reads CASSFQGGAGSETQYF. CDR3 DNA sequence: TGTGCCAGCAGCTTCCAGGGGGGGGCTGGGTCAGAGACCCAGTACTTC. This sequence joins TRBV7-3 and TRBJ2-5; either TRBD1 or TRBD2 may supply D (7 bases each). The germline V gene has CDR1 SGHTA and CDR2 FQGTGA. The CDR3 is made up of 16 amino acids. Trimming took off 3 bases at V and 4 bases at J, with 18 bases between the two ends.

V and J are TRBV4-1 and TRBJ1-2, with 9 bases lining up with TRBD1. This CDR3 has 14 residues. Germline loops: CDR1 MGHRA, CDR2 YSYEKL. V lost 5 bases and J lost 4; bases outside the gene matches: 5. Here the CDR3 DNA reads TGCGCCAGCAGCTCGGGACAGGGATCCTATGGCTACACCTTC. This encodes CASSSGQGSYGYTF.

The rearrangement uses TRBV2 and TRBJ2-7; D gene uncertain. The CDR3 runs 13 residues. Looked up from germline, CDR1 is SNHLY and CDR2 is FYNNEI. The V end was cut by 5 bases, the J end by 3 bases, with 11 bases between. The CDR3 region is CASSSGRYYEQYF. CDR3 sequence (DNA): TGTGCCAGCAGTTCAGGACGGTACTACGAGCAGTACTTC.

The V call is TRBV24-1, the J call TRBJ2-2; TRBD2 is a possible D gene (5 bases). CDR3 length equals 13 residues. The V gene lost 0 bases and the J gene lost 9 bases, with 7 bases spanning the gap. Germline V gene lookup returns CDR1 KGHDR and CDR2 SFDVKD. Here the CDR3 DNA reads TGTGCCACCAGTGATTTGGGAGGCCGGGAGCTGTTTTTT. Residues: CATSDLGGRELFF.

V gene TRBV14 combines with J gene TRBJ2-5; 9 nucleotides agree with TRBD1. Germline CDR1 and CDR2: SGHDN and FVKESK. With 3 bases clipped from V and 5 bases from J, the junction kept 10 bases outside the gene matches. CDR3 length: 16 residues. The CDR3 spells CASSHPRDRAYETQYF. DNA for the CDR3: TGTGCCAGCAGCCACCCAAGGGACAGGGCTTATGAGACCCAGTACTTC. The full variable domain, its missing parts supplied by reference TRBV14 and TRBJ2-5, is EAGVTQFPSHSVIEKGQTVTLRCDPISGHDNLYWYRRVMGKEIKFLLHFVKESKQDESGMPNNRFLAERTGGTYSTLKVQPAELEDSGVYFCASSHPRDRAYETQYFGPGTRLLVL.